This T cell receptor beta chain is from a study of blood T cell repertoires in COVID-19. Whole-study context: The United States, Italy and Spain provided the acute and convalescent COVID-19 samples.

This clone was recorded once. The trim removed 3 bases at V and 4 bases at J, leaving 7 bases unmatched. CDR1 SGHRS and CDR2 YFSETQ come from the germline V gene. The CDR3 extends over 14 amino acids. Authors' processing steps: Reference gene primer amplification gave nucleated cell count estimates. Assay used: immunoSEQ multiplex PCR; TCRdb lists only in-frame clones, some missing. V and J calls and clone size are those listed in that table; D and trimming were worked out from the DNA. The table has around 95,000 clones, around four fifths seen once. The TCR was taken from a man aged 45-60 years with active or convalescent COVID-19. Input material: peripheral blood. The chain couples TRBV5-1 to TRBJ2-7, with 7 nucleotides matching TRBD2. The CDR3 region has the DNA TGCGCCAGCAGCTCCCTAGCGGCTACATACGAGCAGTACTTC. Translation gives CASSSLAATYEQYF.